Listed here is a single TCR beta chain. The antigen remains undetermined. Produced via immunoSEQ multiplex PCR; TCRdb's table is partial and in-frame only. The sample lists over 60,000 clones, about 90% occurring once. Trimming took 6 bases from V and 5 from J; bases not matched to a gene: 2. The CDR3 contains 13 residues. Germline CDR1 and CDR2: MNHEY and SMNVEV (reference sequence). This sample stems from a study of siplizumab effects on memory and regulatory T cells. Study-wide results and caveats: In unstimulated cells, naive T cells appeared more diverse than memory T cells and seemed major alloresponse contributors.

The chain couples TRBV27 to TRBJ2-1; the match to TRBD2 covers 9 bases. The specimen was CD8+ T cells sorted from blood. The sequence came from a human donor in good health. The CDR3 loop reads CASSWTSDNEQFF. In DNA, the CDR3 is TGTGCCAGCAGCTGGACTAGCGACAATGAGCAGTTCTTC.